The sequence of this T cell receptor (beta chain) was determined in a study of CD8 T cells in Susac syndrome. Study-wide results and caveats: The study conceded that its TCR sequencing and HLA analysis involved relatively few individuals.

The CDR3 has 15 residues. With 3 bases removed from V and 3 bases from J, the gap between germline ends came to 14 bases. The germline V gene encodes CDR1 SGHRS and CDR2 YFSETQ. 0.5 to 1 ug RNA was reverse transcribed with random hexamers. Amplification of TCR beta CDR3 spanned 54 Vbeta and 13 Jbeta via immunoSEQ multiplex PCR. Using its own MiXCR run on the immunoSEQ multiplex PCR reads, TCRdb lists one record per CDR3 protein. The sample contains 100,000 or so distinct CDR3 sequences, just under 95% of which appear only once. Controls matched for age and sex were healthy donors. TEMRA cells were FACS-enriched, and CD8+ and CD4+ T cells were isolated negatively. Remarks on this clonotype: Its matching antigen is unknown.

Sequenced: CD8+ T cells from PBMCs. This chain links TRBV5-1 with TRBJ2-3; possibly TRBD2 for D (6 bases). The receptor's source is a human donor in good health. The CDR3 loop reads CASSWALGGTDTQYF. CDR3 bases: TGCGCCAGCAGCTGGGCCCTAGGAGGGACAGATACGCAGTATTTT.